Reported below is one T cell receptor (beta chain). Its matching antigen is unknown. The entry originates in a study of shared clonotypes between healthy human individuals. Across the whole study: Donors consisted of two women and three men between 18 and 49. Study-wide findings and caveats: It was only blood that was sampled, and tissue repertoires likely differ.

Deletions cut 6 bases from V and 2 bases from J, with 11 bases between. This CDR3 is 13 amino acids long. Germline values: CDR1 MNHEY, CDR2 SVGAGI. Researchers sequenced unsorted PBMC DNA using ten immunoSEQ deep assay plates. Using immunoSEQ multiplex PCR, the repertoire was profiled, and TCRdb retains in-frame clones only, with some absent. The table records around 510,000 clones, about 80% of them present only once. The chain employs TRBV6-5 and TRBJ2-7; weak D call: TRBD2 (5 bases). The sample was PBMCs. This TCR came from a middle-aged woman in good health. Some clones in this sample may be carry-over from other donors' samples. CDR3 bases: TGTGCCAGCAGGCGAGAGGGAGCCTACGAGCAGTACTTC. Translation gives CASRREGAYEQYF.